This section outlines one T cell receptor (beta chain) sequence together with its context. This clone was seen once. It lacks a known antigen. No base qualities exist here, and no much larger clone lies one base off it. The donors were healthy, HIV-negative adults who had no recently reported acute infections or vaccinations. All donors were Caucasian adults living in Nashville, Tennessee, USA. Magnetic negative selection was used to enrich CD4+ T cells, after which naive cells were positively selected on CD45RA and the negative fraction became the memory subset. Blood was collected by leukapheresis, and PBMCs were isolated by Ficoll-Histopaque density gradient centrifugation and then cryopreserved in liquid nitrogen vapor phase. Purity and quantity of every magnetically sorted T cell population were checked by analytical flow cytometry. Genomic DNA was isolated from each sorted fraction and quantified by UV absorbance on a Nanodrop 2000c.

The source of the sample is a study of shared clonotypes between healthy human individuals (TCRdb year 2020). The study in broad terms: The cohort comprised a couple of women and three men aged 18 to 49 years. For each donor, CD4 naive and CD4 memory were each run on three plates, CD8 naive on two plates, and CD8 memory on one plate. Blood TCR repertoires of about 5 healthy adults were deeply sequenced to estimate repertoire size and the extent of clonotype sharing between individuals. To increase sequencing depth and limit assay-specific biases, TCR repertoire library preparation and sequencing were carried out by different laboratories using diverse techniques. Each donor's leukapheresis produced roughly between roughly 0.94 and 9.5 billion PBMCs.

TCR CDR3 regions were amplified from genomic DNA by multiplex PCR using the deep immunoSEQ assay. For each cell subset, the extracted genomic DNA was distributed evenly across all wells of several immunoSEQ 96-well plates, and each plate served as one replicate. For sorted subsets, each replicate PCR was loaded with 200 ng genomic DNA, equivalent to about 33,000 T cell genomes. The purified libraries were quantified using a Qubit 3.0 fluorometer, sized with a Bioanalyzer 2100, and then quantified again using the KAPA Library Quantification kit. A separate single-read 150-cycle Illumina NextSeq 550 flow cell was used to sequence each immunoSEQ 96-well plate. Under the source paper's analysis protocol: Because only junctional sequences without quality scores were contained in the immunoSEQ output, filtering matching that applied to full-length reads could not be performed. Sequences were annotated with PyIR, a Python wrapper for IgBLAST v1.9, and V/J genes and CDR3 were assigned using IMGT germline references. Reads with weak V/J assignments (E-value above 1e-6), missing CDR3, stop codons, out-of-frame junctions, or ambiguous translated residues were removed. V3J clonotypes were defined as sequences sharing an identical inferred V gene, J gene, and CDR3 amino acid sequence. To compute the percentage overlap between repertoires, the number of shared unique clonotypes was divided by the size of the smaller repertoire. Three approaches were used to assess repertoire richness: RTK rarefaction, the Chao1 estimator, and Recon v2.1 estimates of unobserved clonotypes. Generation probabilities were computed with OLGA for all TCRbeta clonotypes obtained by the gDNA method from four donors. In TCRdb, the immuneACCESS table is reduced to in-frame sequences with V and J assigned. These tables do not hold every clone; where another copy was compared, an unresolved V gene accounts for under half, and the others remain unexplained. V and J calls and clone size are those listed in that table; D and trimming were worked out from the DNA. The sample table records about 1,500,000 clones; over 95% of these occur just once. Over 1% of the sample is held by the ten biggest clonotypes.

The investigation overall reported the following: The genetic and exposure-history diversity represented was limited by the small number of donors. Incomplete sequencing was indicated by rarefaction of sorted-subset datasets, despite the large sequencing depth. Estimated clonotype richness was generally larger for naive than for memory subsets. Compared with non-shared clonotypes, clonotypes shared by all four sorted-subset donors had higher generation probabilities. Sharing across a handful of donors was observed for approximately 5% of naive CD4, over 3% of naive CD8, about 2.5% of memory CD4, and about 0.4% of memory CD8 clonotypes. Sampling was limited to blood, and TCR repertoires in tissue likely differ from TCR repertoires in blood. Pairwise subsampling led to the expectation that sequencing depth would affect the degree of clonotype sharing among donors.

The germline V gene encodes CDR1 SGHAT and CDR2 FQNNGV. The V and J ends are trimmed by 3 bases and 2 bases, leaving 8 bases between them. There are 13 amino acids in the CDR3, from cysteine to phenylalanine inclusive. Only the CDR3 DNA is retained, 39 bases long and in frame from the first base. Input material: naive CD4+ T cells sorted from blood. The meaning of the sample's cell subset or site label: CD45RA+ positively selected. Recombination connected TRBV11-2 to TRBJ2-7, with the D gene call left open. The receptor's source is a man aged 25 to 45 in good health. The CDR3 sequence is CASSFMGTYEQYF. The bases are TGTGCCAGCAGCTTTATGGGGACCTACGAGCAGTACTTC.